This T cell receptor (beta chain) was obtained from a study of T cell responses to AZD1222 COVID-19 vaccine. Study results and caveats: Reports indicate that nearly half of spike-specific TCRs are directed at unmutated variant regions. It was only a handful of AZD1222 recipients who were seropositive at baseline.

Sequenced by immunoSEQ multiplex PCR; TCRdb stores in-frame clones only, minus some. The profile shows just over 80,000 clones, approximately 90% of them singletons. In the case of this clone: Its antigen remains unknown.

The germline V gene has CDR1 GTSNPN and CDR2 SVGIG (reference sequence). CDR3 size: 15 residues. Trimming left V 4 bases short and J 0 bases short, with 15 bases between. The chain uses TRBV30 and TRBJ1-2; no reliable D call. This sequence was found in an adult in good health. Sequenced here: peripheral blood, sampled on day 0 of AZD1222 vaccination. CDR3 coding DNA: TGTGCCTGGAAGAAACCGTTTGGGACTAACTATGGCTACACCTTC. This gives the protein CAWKKPFGTNYGYTF.